This passage covers 9 T cell receptor beta chains from one sample sequenced in a study of blood T cell repertoires in COVID-19. TCRdb keeps only in-frame clones here, not all; method: immunoSEQ multiplex PCR. The sample includes about 360,000 clones, 86% of them seen just once. The sequenced sample was peripheral blood. The source is a woman aged 60 to 75 with COVID-19, enrolled during active disease.

The rearrangement joins TRBV6-7 to TRBJ2-7; TRBD1 agrees at 8 bases. TRBV6-7 is noted as an ORF with a role that remains uncertain. V shed 6 bases and J 0 bases; nucleotides not matched to a gene: 13. The CDR3 is 17 residues long. The CDR3 is CASRAGTGQESSYEQYF. The CDR3 DNA reads TGTGCCAGCAGAGCAGGGACAGGACAAGAGAGCTCCTACGAGCAGTACTTC.

This clone was seen just once. The chain couples TRBV6-6 to TRBJ1-3, with 9 bases that match TRBD1. Trimming removed 11 bases from V and 2 bases from J; junction bases left unmatched: 4. CDR1 and CDR2 (germline): MNHNY, SVGAGI (reference sequence). This CDR3 region has 13 residues. The CDR3 DNA is TGTGCCGTACAGGGGGCGACTGGAAACACCATATATTTT. Amino acids: CAVQGATGNTIYF.

The chain couples TRBV7-3 to TRBJ2-3; 13 positions agree with TRBD2. The CDR3 runs to 16 residues. After removal of 3 bases from V and 2 bases from J, the junction contained 2 bases not matched to a gene. The germline V gene has CDR1 SGHTA and CDR2 FQGTGA. The CDR3 DNA is TGTGCCAGCAGCTTGGGACTAGCGGGGAACACAGATACGCAGTATTTT. This encodes CASSLGLAGNTDTQYF. Full variable domain (rest looked up from reference TRBV7-3 and TRBJ2-3): GAGVSQTPSNKVTEKGKYVELRCDPISGHTALYWYRQSLGQGPEFLIYFQGTGAADDSGLPNDRFFAVRPEGSVSTLKIQRTERGDSAVYLCASSLGLAGNTDTQYFGPGTRLTVL.

The chain joins TRBV19 to TRBJ1-1; D possibly corresponds to TRBD1 (6 bases). Germline V CDR1 and CDR2: LNHDA, SQIVND (reference sequence). This CDR3 is 13 amino acids long. The V and J ends lost 6 bases and 7 bases respectively, with 15 bases between them. The CDR3 DNA reads as TGTGCCAGTAGGCAACAGGGCTTGGGTGAAGCTTTCTTT. Protein sequence: CASRQQGLGEAFF. Full variable domain (outside the CDR3, taken from reference TRBV19 and TRBJ1-1): DGGITQSPKYLFRKEGQNVTLSCEQNLNHDAMYWYRQDPGQGLRLIYYSQIVNDFQKGDIAEGYSVSREKKESFPLTVTSAQKNPTAFYLCASRQQGLGEAFFGQGTRLTVV.

This chain links TRBV5-4 with TRBJ2-5; D is perhaps TRBD2 (6 bases). Germline CDR1 reads SGHNT; CDR2 reads YYREEE (reference sequence). V was clipped by 3 bases and J by 7 bases, with 22 bases between them. This CDR3 has 16 residues. For the CDR3, the DNA is TGTGCCAGCAGCTCCCCGTCGGGGGTGGAGCTGTCGACCCAGTACTTC. Translation: CASSSPSGVELSTQYF.

V usage is TRBV7-9 and J usage is TRBJ2-2; D gene unclear. V was cut by 5 bases and J by 10 bases, with 11 bases left in between. In germline, CDR1 is SEHNR, CDR2 FQNEAQ (reference sequence). There are 12 residues in the CDR3. The CDR3 DNA is TGTGCCAGCAGCCCACTTTTCGAGGAGCTGTTTTTT. Translation: CASSPLFEELFF.

The CDR3 DNA reads as TGCGCCAGCAGTCCTAACGACAGGGTGAAGGCTTTCTTT. Amino acids: CASSPNDRVKAFF. The chain links TRBV10-2 to TRBJ1-1; 7 nucleotides align to TRBD1. The CDR3 length is 13 residues. V was pared by 5 bases and J by 11 bases, with 11 bases of the junction left unmatched. Germline CDR1 reads WSHSY; CDR2 reads SAAADI.

The genes are TRBV25-1 and TRBJ1-1, with 9 bases identical to TRBD1. V trimming: 2 bases; J trimming: 1 base; junction bases outside the gene matches: 2. The CDR3 extends over 15 amino acids. Germline loops: CDR1 MGHDK, CDR2 SYGVNS. Here the CDR3 reads CASSERQGGNTEAFF. In nucleotides, the CDR3 is TGTGCCAGCAGTGAACGACAGGGGGGGAACACTGAAGCTTTCTTT.

In its sample, this clone was seen once. The chain is built from TRBV7-2 and TRBJ2-1; 9 bases are shared with TRBD2. Germline CDR1 SGHTA, CDR2 FQGNSA. V lost 1 base, J lost 2 bases, and 9 bases stayed unmatched. The CDR3 spans 18 residues. The CDR3 region is CASSLEGTSLLTYNEQFF. The CDR3 DNA is TGTGCCAGCAGCTTAGAAGGGACTAGCCTTTTAACCTACAATGAGCAGTTCTTC.